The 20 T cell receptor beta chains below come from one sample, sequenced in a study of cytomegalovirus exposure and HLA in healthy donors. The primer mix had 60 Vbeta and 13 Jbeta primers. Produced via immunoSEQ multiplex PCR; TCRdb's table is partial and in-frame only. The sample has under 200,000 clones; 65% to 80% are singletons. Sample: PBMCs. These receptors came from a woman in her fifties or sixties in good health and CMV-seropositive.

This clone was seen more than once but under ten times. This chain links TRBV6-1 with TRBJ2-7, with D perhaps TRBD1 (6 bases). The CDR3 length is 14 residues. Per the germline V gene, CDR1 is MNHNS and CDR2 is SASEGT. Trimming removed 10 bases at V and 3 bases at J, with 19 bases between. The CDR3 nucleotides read TGTGCCACCCGCATGACGGGGACAAACTACGAGCAGTACTTC. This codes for CATRMTGTNYEQYF.

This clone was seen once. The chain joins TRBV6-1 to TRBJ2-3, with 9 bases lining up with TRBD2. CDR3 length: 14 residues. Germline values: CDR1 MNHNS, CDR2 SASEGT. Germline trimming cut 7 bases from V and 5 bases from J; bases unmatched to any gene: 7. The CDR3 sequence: CASNRGGAEDTQYF. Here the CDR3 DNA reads TGTGCCAGCAACCGCGGGGGGGCGGAAGATACGCAGTATTTT.

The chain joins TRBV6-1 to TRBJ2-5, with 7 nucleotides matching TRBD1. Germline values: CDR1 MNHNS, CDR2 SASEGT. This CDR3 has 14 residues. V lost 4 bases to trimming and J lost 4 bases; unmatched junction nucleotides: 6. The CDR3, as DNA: TGTGCCAGCAGTGCTCAGGGGGTTGTAGAGACCCAGTACTTC. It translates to CASSAQGVVETQYF.

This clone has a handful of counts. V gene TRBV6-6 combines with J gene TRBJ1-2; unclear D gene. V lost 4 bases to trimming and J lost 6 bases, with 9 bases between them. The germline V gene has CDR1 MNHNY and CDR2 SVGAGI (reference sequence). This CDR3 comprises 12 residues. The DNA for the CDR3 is TGTGCCAGCAGTTCCTTCCCCGATGGCTACACCTTC. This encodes CASSSFPDGYTF.

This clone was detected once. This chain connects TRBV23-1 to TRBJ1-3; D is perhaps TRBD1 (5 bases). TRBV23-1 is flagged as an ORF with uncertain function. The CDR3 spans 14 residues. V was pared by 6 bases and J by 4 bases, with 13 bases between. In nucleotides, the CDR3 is TGCGCCAGCAGCCGCAGGGTGTGGGGAAACACCATATATTTT. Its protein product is CASSRRVWGNTIYF.

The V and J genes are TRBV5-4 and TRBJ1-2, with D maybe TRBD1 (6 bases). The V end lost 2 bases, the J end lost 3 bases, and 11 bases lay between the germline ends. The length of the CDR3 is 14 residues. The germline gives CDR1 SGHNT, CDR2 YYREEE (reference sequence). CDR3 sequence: CASSFTGSDYGYTF. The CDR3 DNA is TGTGCCAGCAGCTTTACAGGGAGCGACTATGGCTACACCTTC.

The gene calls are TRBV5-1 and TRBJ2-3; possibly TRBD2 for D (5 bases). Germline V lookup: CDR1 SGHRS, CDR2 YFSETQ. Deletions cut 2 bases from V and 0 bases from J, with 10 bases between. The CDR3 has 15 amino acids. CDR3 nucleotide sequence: TGCGCCAGCAGCTTTCGGGGTCGAAGCACAGATACGCAGTATTTT. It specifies CASSFRGRSTDTQYF. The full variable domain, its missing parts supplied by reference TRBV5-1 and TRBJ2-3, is KAGVTQTPRYLIKTRGQQVTLSCSPISGHRSVSWYQQTPGQGLQFLFEYFSETQRNKGNFPGRFSGRQFSNSRSEMNVSTLELGDSALYLCASSFRGRSTDTQYFGPGTRLTVL.

The CDR3, as DNA: TGTGCCAGAAGCTTCCTCGGTGGGCCCAACAATCAGCCCCAGCATTTT. It encodes CARSFLGGPNNQPQHF. V gene TRBV5-3 combines with J gene TRBJ1-5; D is ambiguous. TRBV5-3 has ORF status, its function being uncertain. CDR3 length equals 16 residues. V lost 2 bases and J lost 3, with 15 bases in between.

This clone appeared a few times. The CDR3, as DNA: TGTGCCAGCAGACAAACGACTAATGAAAAACTGTTTTTT. Its translation: CASRQTTNEKLFF. The V and J genes are TRBV7-9 and TRBJ1-4; no firm D call. CDR1 and CDR2 (germline): SEHNR, FQNEAQ (reference sequence). The CDR3 is 13 amino acids. Trimming removed 6 bases at V and 2 bases at J, with 7 bases between. The full variable domain, in which reference TRBV7-9 and TRBJ1-4 provide the parts outside the CDR3, is DTGVSQNPRHKITKRGQNVTFRCDPISEHNRLYWYRQTLGQGPEFLTYFQNEAQLEKSRLLSDRFSAERPKGSFSTLEIQRTEQGDSAMYLCASRQTTNEKLFFGSGTQLSVL.

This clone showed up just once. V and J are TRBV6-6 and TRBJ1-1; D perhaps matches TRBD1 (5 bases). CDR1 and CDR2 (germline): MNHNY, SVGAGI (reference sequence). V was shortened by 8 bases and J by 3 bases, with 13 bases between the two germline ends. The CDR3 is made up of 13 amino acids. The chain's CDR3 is CASGANPYTEAFF. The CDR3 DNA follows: TGTGCCAGCGGGGCCAACCCGTACACTGAAGCTTTCTTT.

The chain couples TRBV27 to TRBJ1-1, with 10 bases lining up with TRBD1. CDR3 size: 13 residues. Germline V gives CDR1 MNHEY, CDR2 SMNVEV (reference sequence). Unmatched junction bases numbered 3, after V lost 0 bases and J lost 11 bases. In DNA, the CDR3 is TGTGCCAGCAGTTTATCCGGGACAGGGGTGGCTTTCTTT. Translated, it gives CASSLSGTGVAFF.

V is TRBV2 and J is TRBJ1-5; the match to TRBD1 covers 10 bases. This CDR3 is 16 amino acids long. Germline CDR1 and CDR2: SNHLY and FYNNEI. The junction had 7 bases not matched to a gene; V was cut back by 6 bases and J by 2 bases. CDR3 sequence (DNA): TGTGCCAGCAGCCCAAGGACAGGGGGAGGCAATCAGCCCCAGCATTTT. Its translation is CASSPRTGGGNQPQHF.

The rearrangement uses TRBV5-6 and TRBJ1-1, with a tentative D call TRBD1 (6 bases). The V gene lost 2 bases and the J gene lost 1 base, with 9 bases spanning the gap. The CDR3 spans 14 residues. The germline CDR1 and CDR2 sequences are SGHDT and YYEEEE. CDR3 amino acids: CASSFLQGNTEAFF. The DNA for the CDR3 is TGTGCCAGCAGCTTCTTACAGGGGAACACTGAAGCTTTCTTT.

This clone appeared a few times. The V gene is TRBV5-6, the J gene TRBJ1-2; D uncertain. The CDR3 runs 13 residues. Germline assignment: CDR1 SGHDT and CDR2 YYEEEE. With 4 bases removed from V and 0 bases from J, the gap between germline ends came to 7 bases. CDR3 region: CASSIKSNYGYTF. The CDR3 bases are TGTGCCAGCAGCATCAAATCTAACTATGGCTACACCTTC.

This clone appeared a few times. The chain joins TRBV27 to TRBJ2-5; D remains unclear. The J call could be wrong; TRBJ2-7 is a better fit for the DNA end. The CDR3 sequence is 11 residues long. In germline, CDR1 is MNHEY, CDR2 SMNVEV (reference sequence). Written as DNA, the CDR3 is TGTGCCAGCAGTTTCCGTAACGAGCAGTACTTC. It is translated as CASSFRNEQYF.

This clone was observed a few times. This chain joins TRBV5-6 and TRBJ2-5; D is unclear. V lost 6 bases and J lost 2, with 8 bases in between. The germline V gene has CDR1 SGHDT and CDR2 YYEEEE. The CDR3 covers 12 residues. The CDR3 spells CASTLGQETQYF. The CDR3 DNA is TGTGCCAGCACCCTCGGGCAAGAGACCCAGTACTTC.

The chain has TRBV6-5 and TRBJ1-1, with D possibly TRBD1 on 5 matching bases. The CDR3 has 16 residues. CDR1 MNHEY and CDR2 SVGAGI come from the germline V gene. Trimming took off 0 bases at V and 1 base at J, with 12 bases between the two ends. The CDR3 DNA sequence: TGTGCCAGCAGTTACTCGTGGGTCGGACAGAACACTGAAGCTTTCTTT. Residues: CASSYSWVGQNTEAFF.

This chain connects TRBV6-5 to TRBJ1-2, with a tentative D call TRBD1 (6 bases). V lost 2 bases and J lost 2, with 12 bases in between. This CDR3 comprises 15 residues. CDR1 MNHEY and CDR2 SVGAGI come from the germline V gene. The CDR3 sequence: CASSYGAGANYGYTF. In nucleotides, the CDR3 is TGTGCCAGCAGTTACGGGGCAGGGGCGAACTATGGCTACACCTTC.

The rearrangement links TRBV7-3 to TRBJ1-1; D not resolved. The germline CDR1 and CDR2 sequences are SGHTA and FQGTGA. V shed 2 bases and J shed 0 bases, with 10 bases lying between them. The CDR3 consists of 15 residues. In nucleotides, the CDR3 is TGTGCCAGCAGCTTAGAAACTGTGGTGAACACTGAAGCTTTCTTT. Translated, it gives CASSLETVVNTEAFF.

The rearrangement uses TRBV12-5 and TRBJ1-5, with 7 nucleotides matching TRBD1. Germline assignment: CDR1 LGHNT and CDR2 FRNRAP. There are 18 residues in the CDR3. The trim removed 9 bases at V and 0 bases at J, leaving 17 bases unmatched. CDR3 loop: CASNNLGTATHSNQPQHF. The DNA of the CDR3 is TGTGCTAGCAACAACTTGGGGACAGCAACCCATAGCAATCAGCCCCAGCATTTT.